This T cell receptor beta chain was retrieved from a study of identical twins (dated by TCRdb to about 2016). As for the study more broadly: To test whether fetal clonotypes persist, the study used deep sequencing on TCR alpha and beta repertoires from monozygotic twins, unrelated adults of various ages, and cord blood. Replicate twin experiments were performed at different times using different library preparation protocols to rule out contamination.

The method was 5' RACE. TCRdb lists the instrument as Illumina HiSeq 2000. A universal primer binding site was added through template switching, and the final cDNA carried a unique molecular identifier so that TCR cDNA molecules could be counted accurately. Specific primers in the conserved constant-segment region were used to synthesize first-strand cDNA for the TCR alpha and beta chains. To control for contamination, each cDNA library was double barcoded with a SMART-Mk sample barcode plus Illumina barcodes. TruSeq adapter sequences along with Illumina sample barcodes were introduced in two successive PCR steps. The TCR alpha and beta cDNA libraries were sequenced on the Illumina HiSeq platform using custom primers. In the original analysis: MiGEC was used to process raw reads and extract unique molecular identifiers, and MiXCR was used to find CDR3 positions. Recombination models were inferred per individual with the repgenHMM and IGoR tools using an EM algorithm. The analysis of shared clonotypes was done with the tcR package in R, with sharing normalized by the product of cloneset sizes. To study raw recombination without the effects of thymic and clonal selection, out-of-frame nonproductive sequences were analyzed. The public reads were run again by TCRdb, first through fastp at Q25 and then through MiXCR, and only productive beta chains were kept. For every CDR3 protein sequence, its rows merge into one entry that carries the most common genes and DNA. These V and J calls are TCRdb output, not the study's own analysis. The sample includes 450,000 to 650,000 distinct CDR3 sequences, with roughly 9.9% observed a single time. The ten largest make up 3% of the sample.

V and J are truncated by 3 bases and 0 bases respectively, leaving an intervening sequence of 9 bases. Spanning cysteine to phenylalanine, the CDR3 consists of 15 amino acids. Solely the CDR3 DNA is kept, with 45 bases framed from the first base. The germline V gene provides CDR1 MGHDK and CDR2 SYGVNS. Only healthy Caucasian donors were included. The twin cohort comprised three pairs of female monozygotic twins, all aged about 18 to 29 years. Peripheral blood mononuclear cells were used as the source from which RNA for TCR libraries was isolated. This clonotype turned up a few times. Its antigen remains undetermined. No base qualities exist here, and no much larger clone lies one base off it. General study outcomes and caveats: Excess twin sharing in beta out-of-frame sequences was weaker because fewer shared sequences lowered the signal-to-noise ratio. Because the same donors could not be followed over many years, the conclusions depended on cross-sectional statistical analysis. Fewer insertions were carried by abundant cord blood beta clonotypes; a weaker similar trend was observed in young adult naive repertoires, while no such trend was observed in memory repertoires. In monozygotic twins, recombination models systematically underestimated out-of-frame TCR alpha sharing, but the models matched the sharing seen between unrelated individuals. Compared with coincidental sharing between unrelated individuals, out-of-frame TCR alpha sequences shared between twins had an excess of sequences with low generation probability. Invariant T cells such as MAIT and iNKT could partly confound zero-insertion analyses, although diverse VJ usage argued against such confounding for most clonotypes.

Separately, the same data were catalogued under a study of yellow fever vaccine responses in identical twins. Taken from the second paper: According to the authors, the vaccine-induced T cell response in identical twins seemed to be partly convergent and partly specific to each individual. Focusing on identical twins, the study followed the T cell clones that responded to the vaccine, and did so with precision.

The material sequenced was PBMCs. This receptor was identified in a woman between 18 and 29 years old in good health. The chain is assembled from TRBV25-1 and TRBJ2-4, with TRBD2 perhaps the D gene, on 5 matching bases. The DNA sequence follows: TGTGCCAGCAGTGACCGGGGTTTAGCCAAAAACATTCAGTACTTC. It translates as CASSDRGLAKNIQYF.